This TCR beta chain was profiled in a study of OX40 agonist ivuxolimab in advanced cancers. Overall study context: Patients achieving partial responses numbered three: one hepatocellular carcinoma case and two cutaneous melanoma cases.

Only in-frame clones appear in the TCRdb table, and some are missing; sequencing was by immunoSEQ multiplex PCR. The data show about 73,000 clones, with more than 85% seen just once and 10% held by the top ten. Study observations and caveats: Some patients who did not respond also had low normalized T-cell clonal expansion.

The CDR3 runs to 13 residues. V lost 8 bases and J 6 bases, leaving 14 bases between the germline ends. CDR1 and CDR2 from the germline V gene are SGHDN and FVKESK. With regard to this clone: Its specificity is unknown.

The receptor comes from an adult with an advanced solid tumor such as melanoma, head and neck, liver or kidney cancer. The source material was CD4+ or CD8+ T cells sorted from blood, sampled in a trial of the OX40 agonist ivuxolimab. The J gene is TRBJ2-1, the V gene TRBV14; D possibly uses TRBD1 or TRBD2 (5 bases each). The CDR3: CASCLGTFNEQFF. As DNA, the CDR3 is TGTGCCAGCTGCCTCGGGACGTTCAATGAGCAGTTCTTC.